This note documents a single T cell receptor (beta chain) sequence. A single count supports this clone. The antigen it binds to is not known. No base-level quality is on record; no much larger clone is a single base apart. This specimen belongs to a study of blood T cell repertoires in COVID-19 (dated by TCRdb to 2019 to 2021). In terms of the full investigation: Samples from collaborators originated in the United States, Italy and Spain and spanned both the acute and convalescent phases of COVID-19. HLA class I and class II types, where available, came from metadata supplied by the sample provider rather than from assay-based typing. The sample metadata nearly always contained a de-identified subject ID, COVID-19 status, age in years and sex. Deeply sampled blood TCRbeta repertoires from subjects exposed to, actively infected with, or recovered from COVID-19 were included in the dataset. The material from the prospective study consisted of cDNA or gDNA derived from T cells, B-cell-depleted T cells, or PBMCs. A freely available public database, intended as a resource for researchers studying the immune response to SARS-CoV-2, is where the repertoires were released. Samples came from the ongoing ImmuneRACE study (first 160 participants) plus 1,254 subjects from 6 global collaborators. Study-wide findings and limitations: How much clinical and demographic metadata was included differed by source and by participant, and the metadata was provided uncurated.

TCRbeta CDR3 regions were amplified from genomic DNA using the immunoSEQ Assay, a bias-controlled multiplex PCR. The original methods were these. Within the assay, amplification of reference gene primers was used to estimate how many nucleated cells each sample contained. Sequence reads were collapsed and filtered to measure the absolute abundance of every unique TCRbeta CDR3 rearrangement. Productive Simpson clonality was computed per sample as the square root of Simpson's diversity index over productive rearrangements. The table was pulled from immuneACCESS by TCRdb, which kept in-frame rearrangements only. Such tables lose some clones; where checked, under half of the loss comes from unresolved V genes, and the rest has no known cause. V and J calls and clone size are as listed in that table; D and trimming were resolved from the DNA. Counted in this sample were roughly 200,000 clones; 89% of them appeared once. The top ten clonotypes cover 2% to 2.5% of the sample.

The cysteine opens and the phenylalanine closes a CDR3 of 14 amino acids. Left in the record is the CDR3 DNA by itself, 42 bases read in frame from the first base. CDR1 LNHDA and CDR2 SQIVND are derived from the germline V gene (reference sequence). After removal of 5 bases from V and 9 bases from J, the junction retains 10 bases not matched to a gene. Enrolling through a virtual design, the prospective study's participants ranged in age from roughly 18 to 95 years and lived across about two dozen United States geographic areas. In the prospective study, cohorts were assigned on the basis of participant-reported clinical history obtained from a screening survey and a study questionnaire. In the prospective study, mobile phlebotomists collected whole blood, serum and a nasopharyngeal or oropharyngeal swab from each participant. Participants in the prospective study had the option to provide additional blood draws and questionnaires over a roughly two-month period. Prospective study blood samples were shipped either frozen or at room temperature before DNA extraction.

This clonotype was obtained from a woman in her thirties or forties with acute COVID-19. Here the chain combines TRBV19 and TRBJ2-1; TRBD1 agrees with 7 junctional bases. Sequences were obtained from PBMCs or T cells enriched from blood (not recorded which). This receptor carries the CDR3 CASSWGQPRGEQFF. Here is the DNA: TGTGCCAGTAGTTGGGGACAGCCTCGGGGTGAGCAGTTCTTC. Full variable domain (CDR3 extended with the reference TRBV19 and TRBJ2-1 proteins): DGGITQSPKYLFRKEGQNVTLSCEQNLNHDAMYWYRQDPGQGLRLIYYSQIVNDFQKGDIAEGYSVSREKKESFPLTVTSAQKNPTAFYLCASSWGQPRGEQFFGPGTRLTVL.